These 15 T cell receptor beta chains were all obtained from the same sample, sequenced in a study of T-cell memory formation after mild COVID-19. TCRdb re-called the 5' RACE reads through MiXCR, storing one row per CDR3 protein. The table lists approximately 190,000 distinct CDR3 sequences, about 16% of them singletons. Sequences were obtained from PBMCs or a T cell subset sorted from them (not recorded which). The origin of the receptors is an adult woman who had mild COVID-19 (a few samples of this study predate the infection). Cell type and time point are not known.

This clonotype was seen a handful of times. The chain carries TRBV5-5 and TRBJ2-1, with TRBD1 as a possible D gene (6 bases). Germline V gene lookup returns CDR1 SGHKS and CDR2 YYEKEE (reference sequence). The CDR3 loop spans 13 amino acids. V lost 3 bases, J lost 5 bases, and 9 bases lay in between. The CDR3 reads CASSSGQHNEQFF. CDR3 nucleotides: TGTGCCAGCAGCTCGGGACAACACAATGAGCAGTTCTTC.

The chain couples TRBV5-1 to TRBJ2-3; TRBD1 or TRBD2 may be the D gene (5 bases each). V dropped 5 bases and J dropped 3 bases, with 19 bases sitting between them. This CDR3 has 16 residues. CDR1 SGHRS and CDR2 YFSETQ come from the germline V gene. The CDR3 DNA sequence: TGCGCCAGCAGTGGGGCTGGGACCGGCTTTACAGATACGCAGTATTTT. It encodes CASSGAGTGFTDTQYF.

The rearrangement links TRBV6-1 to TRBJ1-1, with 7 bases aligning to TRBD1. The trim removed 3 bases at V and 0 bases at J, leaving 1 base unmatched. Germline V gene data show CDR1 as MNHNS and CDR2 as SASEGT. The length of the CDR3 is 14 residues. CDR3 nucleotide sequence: TGTGCCAGCAGTGACGGACAGGTGAACACTGAAGCTTTCTTT. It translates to CASSDGQVNTEAFF.

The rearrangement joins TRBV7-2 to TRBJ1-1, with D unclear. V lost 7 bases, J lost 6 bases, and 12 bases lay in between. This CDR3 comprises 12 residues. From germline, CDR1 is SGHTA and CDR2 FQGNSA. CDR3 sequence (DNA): TGTGCCAGCAAGGGTAGACGCGCTGAAGCTTTCTTT. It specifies CASKGRRAEAFF.

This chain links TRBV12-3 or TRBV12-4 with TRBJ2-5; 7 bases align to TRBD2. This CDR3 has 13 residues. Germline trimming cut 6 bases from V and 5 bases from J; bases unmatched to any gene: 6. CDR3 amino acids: CASSRTRRETQYF. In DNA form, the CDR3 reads TGTGCCAGCAGCCGGACTAGACGGGAGACCCAGTACTTC.

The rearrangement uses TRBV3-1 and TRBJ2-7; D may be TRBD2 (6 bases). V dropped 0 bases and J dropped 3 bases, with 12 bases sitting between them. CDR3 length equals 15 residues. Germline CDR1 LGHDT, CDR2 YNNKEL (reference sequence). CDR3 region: CASSQDGTSLYEQYF. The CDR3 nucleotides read TGTGCCAGCAGCCAAGATGGGACTTCGCTCTACGAGCAGTACTTC.

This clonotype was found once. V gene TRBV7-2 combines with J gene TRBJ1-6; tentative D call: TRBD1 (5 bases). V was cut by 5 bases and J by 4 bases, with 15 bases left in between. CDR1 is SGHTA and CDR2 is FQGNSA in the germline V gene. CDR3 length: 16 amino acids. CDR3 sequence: CASSNGGTAYNSPLHF. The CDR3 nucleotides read TGTGCCAGCAGCAACGGGGGGACCGCTTATAATTCACCCCTCCACTTT. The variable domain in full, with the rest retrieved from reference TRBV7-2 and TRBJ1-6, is GAGVSQSPSNKVTEKGKDVELRCDPISGHTALYWYRQSLGQGLEFLIYFQGNSAPDKSGLPSDRFSAERTGGSVSTLTIQRTQQEDSAVYLCASSNGGTAYNSPLHFGNGTRLTVT.

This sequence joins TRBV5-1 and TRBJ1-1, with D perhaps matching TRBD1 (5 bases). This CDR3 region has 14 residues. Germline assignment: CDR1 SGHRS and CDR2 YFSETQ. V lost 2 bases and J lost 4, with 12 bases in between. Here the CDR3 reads CASSFRTGPTEAFF. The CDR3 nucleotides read TGCGCCAGCAGCTTCCGGACGGGACCCACTGAAGCTTTCTTT.

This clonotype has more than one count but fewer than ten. This CDR3 is CASSVTGRTEAFF. The CDR3, as DNA: TGTGCCAGCAGCGTGACAGGGCGCACTGAAGCTTTCTTT. V gene TRBV9 combines with J gene TRBJ1-1; 7 bases are shared with TRBD1. J lost 4 bases, V lost 2 bases, and 2 bases had no gene match. From germline, CDR1 is SGDLS and CDR2 YYNGEE. The CDR3 consists of 13 residues. Looking up the rest from reference TRBV9 and TRBJ1-1 gives the full variable domain: DSGVTQTPKHLITATGQRVTLRCSPRSGDLSVYWYQQSLDQGLQFLIQYYNGEERAKGNILERFSAQQFPDLHSELNLSSLELGDSALYFCASSVTGRTEAFFGQGTRLTVV.

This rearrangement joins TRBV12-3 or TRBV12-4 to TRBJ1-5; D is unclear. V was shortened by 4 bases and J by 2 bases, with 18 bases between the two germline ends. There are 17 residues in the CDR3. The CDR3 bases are TGTGCCAGCAGTTCCCCCCGCGGTCTAAAGGGCAATCAGCCCCAGCATTTT. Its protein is CASSSPRGLKGNQPQHF.

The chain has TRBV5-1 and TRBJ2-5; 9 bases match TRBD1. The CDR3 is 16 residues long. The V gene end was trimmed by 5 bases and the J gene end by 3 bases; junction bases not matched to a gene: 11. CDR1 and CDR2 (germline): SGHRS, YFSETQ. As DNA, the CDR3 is TGCGCCAGCAGTTATGCTTGGACAGGGGATAAAGAGACCCAGTACTTC. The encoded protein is CASSYAWTGDKETQYF.

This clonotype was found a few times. The CDR3 DNA is TGCAGCGTTGGACCGACATTAAACACTGAAGCTTTCTTT. Protein: CSVGPTLNTEAFF. The gene calls are TRBV29-1 and TRBJ1-1; no reliable D call. CDR1 is SQVTM, CDR2 ANQGSEA, per germline. V was shortened by 4 bases and J by 2 bases, with 11 bases between the two germline ends. There are 13 residues in the CDR3.

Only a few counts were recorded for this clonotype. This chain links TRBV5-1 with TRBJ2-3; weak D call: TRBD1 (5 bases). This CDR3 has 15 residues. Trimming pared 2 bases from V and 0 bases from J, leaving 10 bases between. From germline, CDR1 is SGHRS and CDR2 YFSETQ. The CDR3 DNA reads TGCGCCAGCAGCTTATGGGGCAGTAGCACAGATACGCAGTATTTT. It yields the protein CASSLWGSSTDTQYF.

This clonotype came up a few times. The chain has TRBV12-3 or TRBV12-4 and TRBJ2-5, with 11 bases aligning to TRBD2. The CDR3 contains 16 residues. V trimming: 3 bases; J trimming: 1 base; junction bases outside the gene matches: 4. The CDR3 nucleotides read TGTGCCAGCAGTTTTGGGACTAGCGGAGGCCAAGAGACCCAGTACTTC. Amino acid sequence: CASSFGTSGGQETQYF.

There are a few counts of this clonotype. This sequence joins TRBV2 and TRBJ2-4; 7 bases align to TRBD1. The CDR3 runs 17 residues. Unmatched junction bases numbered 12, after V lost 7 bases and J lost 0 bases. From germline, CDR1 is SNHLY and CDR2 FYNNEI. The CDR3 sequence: CASKKPGQQTAKNIQYF. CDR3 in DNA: TGTGCCAGCAAAAAACCGGGACAGCAAACAGCCAAAAACATTCAGTACTTC.